These 18 T cell receptor beta chains came from one sample sequenced in a study of vaccination effects on CD4 cells after COVID-19. Viral peptide pool expansion of antigen-specific CD4+ T cells preceded sequencing in the ViraFEST assay. The authors isolated CD4+ T cells after about eleven days of culture. Vaccinated recipients, who were negative for nucleocapsid antibodies, had no history of SARS-CoV-2 infection. Repertoires were generated with immunoSEQ multiplex PCR, while TCRdb's copy carries only in-frame clones and drops some. The sample lists roughly 30,000 clones, around 72% occurring once. No antigen has been identified for these receptors. The source material was CD4+ T cells from PBMCs cultured with SARS-CoV-2 spike peptides, sampled before COVID-19 vaccination. The origin of the receptors is a human donor who received a COVID-19 vaccine.

The V and J genes are TRBV11-2 and TRBJ2-7, with D unresolved. Germline V gene lookup returns CDR1 SGHAT and CDR2 FQNNGV. Trimming took 1 base from V and 2 from J, leaving 9 bases between them. The CDR3 runs 14 residues. CDR3: CASSLGVTTYEQYF. CDR3 DNA: TGTGCCAGCAGCTTAGGGGTCACTACCTACGAGCAGTACTTC.

The rearrangement uses TRBV18 and TRBJ2-1; 10 bases agree with TRBD1. The CDR3 is 16 residues long. Germline loops: CDR1 KGHSH, CDR2 LQKENI. Trimming at V came to 2 bases and at J to 3 bases, leaving 4 bases not matched to a gene. The CDR3 nucleotides are TGTGCCAGCTCACCATACGGGACAGGGGTCTACAATGAGCAGTTCTTC. The encoded protein is CASSPYGTGVYNEQFF.

The gene calls are TRBV6-5 and TRBJ2-3, with 10 bases identical to TRBD2. V shed 7 bases, J shed 5 bases, and the junction held 6 bases outside the gene matches. Germline CDR1 and CDR2: MNHEY and SVGAGI. CDR3 length: 14 amino acids. The CDR3 DNA reads as TGTGCCAGCAAAAGCGGGAGGGTAGGAGATACGCAGTATTTT. Protein product: CASKSGRVGDTQYF.

V usage is TRBV6-1 and J usage is TRBJ1-6; D is possibly TRBD1 (6 bases). V was clipped by 2 bases and J by 1 base, with 15 bases between them. This CDR3 is built from 18 residues. The germline gives CDR1 MNHNS, CDR2 SASEGT. The CDR3 protein is CASSEILGGGSYNSPLHF. The CDR3 bases are TGTGCCAGCAGTGAAATTCTAGGGGGGGGTTCCTATAATTCACCCCTCCACTTT.

The chain has TRBV3-1 (or the pseudogene TRBV3-2) and TRBJ2-1; possible D gene TRBD2, 6 bases. Germline V gene data show CDR1 as LGHDT and CDR2 as YNNKEL (reference sequence). The CDR3 extends over 17 amino acids. The V and J ends lost 1 base and 0 bases respectively, with 13 bases between them. Written as DNA, the CDR3 is TGTGCCAGCAGCCAAGTGAAGGGAGGACTCTCCTACAATGAGCAGTTCTTC. Its protein product is CASSQVKGGLSYNEQFF.

V gene TRBV7-2 combines with J gene TRBJ2-1; D gene uncertain. Germline lookup yields CDR1 SGHTA and CDR2 FQGNSA. The germline V and J ends were trimmed by 2 bases and 3 bases, with 8 bases remaining between them. This CDR3 is 14 amino acids long. The CDR3 loop is CASSLPTYYNEQFF. The CDR3 DNA follows: TGTGCCAGCAGCTTACCGACTTACTACAATGAGCAGTTCTTC.

The chain combines TRBV6-6 with TRBJ1-4; perhaps TRBD1 as D (5 bases). The ends were cut back, 5 bases at V and 5 bases at J, with 21 bases in the middle. Germline CDR1 is MNHNY and CDR2 is SVGAGI (reference sequence). This CDR3 is built from 17 residues. The CDR3 reads CASSHNWGGVSNEKLFF. DNA of the CDR3: TGTGCCAGCAGTCATAATTGGGGAGGGGTGTCAAATGAAAAACTGTTTTTT.

This sequence joins TRBV25-1 and TRBJ1-2; D is unresolved. Germline CDR1 and CDR2: MGHDK and SYGVNS. CDR3 length equals 16 residues. Trimming took 2 bases from V and 4 from J, leaving 17 bases between them. CDR3 residues: CASSEVGRGGIYGYTF. CDR3 in DNA: TGTGCCAGCAGTGAAGTAGGTCGGGGAGGGATCTATGGCTACACCTTC.

J is TRBJ1-5 and V is TRBV19; 7 positions match TRBD1. This CDR3 spans 18 amino acids. Germline CDR1 reads LNHDA; CDR2 reads SQIVND (reference sequence). J lost 2 bases, V lost 1 base, and 11 bases had no gene match. The CDR3 coding sequence is TGTGCCAGTAGTATAGCCCGCTACAGGGGACGAGGCAATCAGCCCCAGCATTTT. It specifies CASSIARYRGRGNQPQHF.

This clone has a single count. This chain connects TRBV28 to TRBJ1-2; TRBD1 might be the D (5 bases). Trimming shortened V by 1 base and J by 3 bases, and 18 bases separated the two germline ends. Germline CDR1 reads MDHEN; CDR2 reads SYDVKM. The CDR3 covers 17 residues. DNA for the CDR3: TGTGCCAGCAGTTTATTGGGGCAGCTGACGAACTACTATGGCTACACCTTC. Amino acids: CASSLLGQLTNYYGYTF.

The CDR3: CASTQAWGFGSYGYTF. CDR3 coding DNA: TGTGCCAGCACTCAAGCGTGGGGATTCGGTTCTTATGGCTACACCTTC. The rearrangement joins TRBV6-1 to TRBJ1-2; D is ambiguous. The germline V gene has CDR1 MNHNS and CDR2 SASEGT. The CDR3 consists of 16 residues. The germline V and J ends were trimmed by 7 bases and 5 bases, with 23 bases remaining between them.

The chain links TRBV16 to TRBJ2-3; D not certain. This CDR3 has 15 residues. Germline-derived CDR1 and CDR2 are KGHSY and FQNENV. V shed 1 base and J shed 1 base, with 9 bases lying between them. The CDR3 loop reads CASSQWRLGTDTQYF. The CDR3 coding sequence is TGTGCCAGCAGCCAATGGCGGCTCGGCACAGATACGCAGTATTTT.

The chain joins TRBV19 to TRBJ1-2; no definite D call. Looked up from germline, CDR1 is LNHDA and CDR2 is SQIVND (reference sequence). The CDR3 runs 16 residues. V shed 5 bases and J shed 4 bases, with 20 bases lying between them. The CDR3 DNA sequence: TGTGCCAGTAGTCGTCCGGGAGGGCAAAAACGCTATGGCTACACCTTC. Its protein is CASSRPGGQKRYGYTF.

J is TRBJ2-5 and V is TRBV7-9, with D maybe TRBD1 (5 bases). The CDR3 covers 17 residues. The germline V gene has CDR1 SEHNR and CDR2 FQNEAQ (reference sequence). V gave up 4 bases and J gave up 5 bases, with 23 bases separating them. The CDR3 reads CASSSRFKVGLGETQYF. As DNA, the CDR3 is TGTGCCAGCAGCTCGCGTTTTAAAGTGGGGCTAGGGGAGACCCAGTACTTC.

This chain uses TRBV12-3 or TRBV12-4 with TRBJ1-2, with D possibly being TRBD1 (5 bases). The CDR3 contains 13 residues. The V end lost 6 bases, the J end lost 4 bases, and 12 bases lay between the germline ends. The CDR3 sequence: CASRLNRGYGYTF. DNA for the CDR3: TGTGCCAGCAGACTCAATAGGGGCTATGGCTACACCTTC.

In DNA form, the CDR3 reads TGTGCCAGCAGAGAGTCGCCCGGGGAGCTGTTTTTT. Residues: CASRESPGELFF. The chain couples TRBV6-5 to TRBJ2-2, with D uncertain. V was pared by 6 bases and J by 6 bases, with 8 bases between. Per germline, CDR1 MNHEY and CDR2 SVGAGI. The CDR3 runs to 12 residues.

This clone appeared a few times. The chain joins TRBV7-2 to TRBJ1-2; 8 bases align to TRBD1. The CDR3 is 13 amino acids. Germline V gene data show CDR1 as SGHTA and CDR2 as FQGNSA. Germline trimming cut 2 bases from V and 4 bases from J; bases unmatched to any gene: 0. For the CDR3, the DNA is TGTGCCAGCAGCTTACAGGGGGCCTATGGCTACACCTTC. It is translated as CASSLQGAYGYTF.

The gene calls are TRBV7-9 and TRBJ1-2; 7 bases are a match to TRBD1. The J segment lost 2 bases and the V segment lost 4 bases, leaving 7 bases of the junction unmatched. This CDR3 region has 15 residues. Germline assignment: CDR1 SEHNR and CDR2 FQNEAQ (reference sequence). Written as DNA, the CDR3 is TGTGCCAGCAGCTCAAATCCGGGACAGAACTATGGCTACACCTTC. Residues: CASSSNPGQNYGYTF. Using reference TRBV7-9 and TRBJ1-2 for the parts outside the CDR3, the full variable domain is DTGVSQNPRHKITKRGQNVTFRCDPISEHNRLYWYRQTLGQGPEFLTYFQNEAQLEKSRLLSDRFSAERPKGSFSTLEIQRTEQGDSAMYLCASSSNPGQNYGYTFGSGTRLTVV.